The entry that follows covers one TCR beta chain sequence. Its cognate antigen is unknown. At one of its ends the junction is not consistent with the germline gene, which may arise from a read error. The germline gives CDR1 SGHTA, CDR2 FQGNSA. The CDR3 has 13 residues. The data were obtained in a study of blood T cells in healthy people across ages. A second PCR, run for roughly 6 to 11 cycles, used a sample-barcoded 5' primer plus a J-beta primer mix. Every molecule of cDNA carried a tag from a template-switch adaptor with 12 random nucleotides. TCRdb independently ran MiXCR on the 5' RACE reads; one entry per CDR3 protein. The table lists approximately 960,000 distinct CDR3 sequences, almost 30% of them singletons. General study findings and limits: Fewer expanded clones and more diversity marked long-lived versus aged donors.

This sample was shared with a second study, whose subject was T cells of mothers and their children.

This chain links TRBV7-2 with TRBJ2-3, with D tentatively TRBD1 (6 bases). Specimen: blood. The TCR comes from a woman aged 40 to 50 in good health. The CDR3 is CATGDRFPDTQDF. For the CDR3, the DNA is TGTGCCACCGGAGACAGGTTCCCAGATACGCAGGATTTT.